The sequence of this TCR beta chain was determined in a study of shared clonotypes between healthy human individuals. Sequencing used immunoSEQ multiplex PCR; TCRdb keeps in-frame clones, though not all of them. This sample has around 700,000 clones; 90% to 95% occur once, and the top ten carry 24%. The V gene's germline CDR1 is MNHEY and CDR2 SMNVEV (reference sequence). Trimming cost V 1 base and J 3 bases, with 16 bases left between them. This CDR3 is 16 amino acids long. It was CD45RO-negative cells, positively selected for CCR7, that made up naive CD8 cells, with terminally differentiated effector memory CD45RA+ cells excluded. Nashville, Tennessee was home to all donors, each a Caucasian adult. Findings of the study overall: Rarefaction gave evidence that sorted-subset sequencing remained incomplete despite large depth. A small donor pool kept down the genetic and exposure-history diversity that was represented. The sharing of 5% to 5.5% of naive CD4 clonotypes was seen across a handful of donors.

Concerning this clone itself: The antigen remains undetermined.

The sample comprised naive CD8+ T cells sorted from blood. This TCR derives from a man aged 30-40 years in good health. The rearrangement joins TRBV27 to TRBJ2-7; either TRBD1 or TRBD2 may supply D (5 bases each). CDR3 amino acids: CASSLYFGAPYYEQYF. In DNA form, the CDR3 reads TGTGCCAGCAGTTTATACTTCGGGGCACCATACTACGAGCAGTACTTC.